Shown below are 14 T cell receptor beta chains from a single sample sequenced in a study of T-cell reconstitution after alpha-beta-depleted transplantation in children. Preparation of the TCRbeta library used unique molecular identifiers. TCRdb fed the PCR reads into MiXCR, producing one record per CDR3 protein. Among just under 250,000 distinct CDR3 sequences listed, under 30% were seen once. Specimen: PBMCs, collected before TCRalphabeta/CD19-depleted stem cell transplant. These receptors originate from a girl between 2 and 10 years old with Fanconi anemia, due to receive a stem cell transplant.

This clonotype was seen more than once but under ten times. This chain joins TRBV5-1 and TRBJ2-6; D gene ambiguous. Germline V gives CDR1 SGHRS, CDR2 YFSETQ. The V gene lost 6 bases and the J gene lost 0 bases, with 7 bases spanning the gap. The CDR3 totals 14 residues. CDR3 sequence: CASTRNSGANVLTF. CDR3 DNA sequence: TGCGCCAGCACCCGCAACTCTGGGGCCAACGTCCTGACTTTC.

As to this clonotype: One base away lies a much larger clone, so this may be a sequencing read error. The chain combines TRBV28 with TRBJ2-2; 7 positions match TRBD1. There are 14 residues in the CDR3. CDR1 MDHEN and CDR2 SYDVKM come from the germline V gene. The CDR3, as DNA: TGTGCCAGCACTTTAACAGGGGACACCGGGGAGCTGTTTTTT. This translates into CASTLTGDTGELFF.

This clonotype appeared a few times. The J gene is TRBJ1-4, the V gene TRBV4-1; D is unclear. The CDR3 sequence is 14 residues long. Germline V gives CDR1 MGHRA, CDR2 YSYEKL. Between the trimmed V and J ends, which lost 1 base and 5 bases, there was a span of 8 bases. The CDR3 here is CASSQVNGNEKLFF. The CDR3 DNA follows: TGCGCCAGCAGCCAAGTCAACGGGAATGAAAAACTGTTTTTT.

The gene calls are TRBV7-6 and TRBJ2-3, with 7 nucleotides matching TRBD1. Trimming took 3 bases from V and 2 from J; bases not matched to a gene: 5. Germline V CDR1 and CDR2: SGHVS, FNYEAQ. This CDR3 comprises 15 residues. DNA for the CDR3: TGTGCCAGCAGCTTTGCAGGGGGTGTCACAGATACGCAGTATTTT. Its protein is CASSFAGGVTDTQYF.

The rearrangement joins TRBV9 to TRBJ2-5; 7 nucleotides match TRBD2. The V and J ends lost 1 base and 0 bases, in that order; junction bases with no gene match: 3. Per germline, CDR1 SGDLS and CDR2 YYNGEE. CDR3 size: 15 residues. The CDR3 DNA sequence: TGTGCCAGCAGCGTATGGGCGGGGGACCAAGAGACCCAGTACTTC. Translation gives CASSVWAGDQETQYF. The full variable domain, with the rest looked up from reference TRBV9 and TRBJ2-5, is DSGVTQTPKHLITATGQRVTLRCSPRSGDLSVYWYQQSLDQGLQFLIQYYNGEERAKGNILERFSAQQFPDLHSELNLSSLELGDSALYFCASSVWAGDQETQYFGPGTRLLVL.

The gene calls are TRBV20-1 and TRBJ2-2; 7 bases agree with TRBD2. Trimming took 3 bases from V and 0 from J; bases not matched to a gene: 13. CDR3 length: 18 residues. Germline loops: CDR1 DFQATT, CDR2 SNEGSKA (reference sequence). CDR3 protein: CSASRGLAAIANTGELFF. The CDR3 DNA is TGCAGTGCTAGCCGAGGCCTAGCGGCAATCGCGAACACCGGGGAGCTGTTTTTT.

Details on this clonotype: A much larger clonotype is one base distant, so this may be a read error. J is TRBJ2-5 and V is TRBV12-3 or TRBV12-4; 11 bases line up with TRBD2. Trimming cost V 5 bases and J 2 bases; bases outside gene matches: 10. CDR3 size: 17 residues. CDR3 loop: CASSMLLAGVGQETQYF. As DNA, the CDR3 is TGTGCCAGCAGTATGTTACTAGCGGGAGTAGGGCAAGAGACCCAGTACTTC.

This clonotype was counted many times. The gene calls are TRBV12-3 or TRBV12-4 and TRBJ1-1; D gene ambiguous. The CDR3 is 15 amino acids. V lost 5 bases and J lost 4, with 17 bases in between. The CDR3 loop is CASSPRAERVTEAFF. The CDR3 region has the DNA TGTGCCAGCAGTCCCCGCGCCGAGAGGGTCACTGAAGCTTTCTTT.

This clonotype was seen ten or more times. The V gene is TRBV7-3, the J gene TRBJ2-1; D is perhaps TRBD1 (5 bases). CDR1 is SGHTA, CDR2 FQGTGA, per germline. With 5 bases removed from V and 1 base from J, the gap between germline ends came to 12 bases. The CDR3 sequence is 15 residues long. CDR3 nucleotides: TGTGCCAGCAGCCCGCAGGGCATATCCTACAATGAGCAGTTCTTC. Protein product: CASSPQGISYNEQFF.

This chain joins TRBV6-1 and TRBJ2-1, with 10 nucleotides matching TRBD1. Germline CDR1 and CDR2: MNHNS and SASEGT. Trimming at V came to 5 bases and at J to 6 bases, leaving 1 base not matched to a gene. The CDR3 totals 13 residues. CDR3 sequence (DNA): TGTGCCAGCAGTCGGACAGGGGGCAATGAGCAGTTCTTC. This encodes CASSRTGGNEQFF.

The table lists this clonotype with a few counts. The V call is TRBV20-1, the J call TRBJ2-7; 9 nucleotides agree with TRBD1. The CDR3 extends over 13 amino acids. CDR1 and CDR2 (germline): DFQATT, SNEGSKA (reference sequence). With V trimmed by 6 bases and J by 7 bases, 10 bases remained unmatched. CDR3 DNA sequence: TGCAGTGCCAAGGGACAGGGCTTAGTGGAGCAGTACTTC. Translated, it gives CSAKGQGLVEQYF.

In its sample, this clonotype was seen a few times. J is TRBJ2-3 and V is TRBV6-1; D may be TRBD2 (5 bases). V lost 6 bases and J lost 6, with 13 bases in between. This CDR3 has 13 residues. The germline gives CDR1 MNHNS, CDR2 SASEGT. The CDR3 reads CASSPDFGDTQYF. CDR3 DNA sequence: TGTGCCAGCAGCCCGGACTTCGGGGATACGCAGTATTTT.

The chain carries TRBV6-5 and TRBJ2-7; TRBD1 is a possible D gene (5 bases). The germline V and J ends were trimmed by 4 bases and 2 bases, with 18 bases remaining between them. The CDR3 totals 16 residues. Germline loops: CDR1 MNHEY, CDR2 SVGAGI. The CDR3 protein is CASSWTLRLGAYEQYF. Written as DNA, the CDR3 is TGTGCCAGCAGTTGGACACTCCGGCTCGGTGCCTACGAGCAGTACTTC.

This clonotype was detected ten times or more. The chain uses TRBV9 and TRBJ2-1; a weak D match, TRBD1 (6 bases). V lost 0 bases and J 0 bases, leaving 10 bases between the germline ends. Germline lookup yields CDR1 SGDLS and CDR2 YYNGEE. The CDR3 consists of 16 residues. The CDR3 bases are TGTGCCAGCAGCGTAGACACAGGGAGCTCCTACAATGAGCAGTTCTTC. Encoded protein: CASSVDTGSSYNEQFF.